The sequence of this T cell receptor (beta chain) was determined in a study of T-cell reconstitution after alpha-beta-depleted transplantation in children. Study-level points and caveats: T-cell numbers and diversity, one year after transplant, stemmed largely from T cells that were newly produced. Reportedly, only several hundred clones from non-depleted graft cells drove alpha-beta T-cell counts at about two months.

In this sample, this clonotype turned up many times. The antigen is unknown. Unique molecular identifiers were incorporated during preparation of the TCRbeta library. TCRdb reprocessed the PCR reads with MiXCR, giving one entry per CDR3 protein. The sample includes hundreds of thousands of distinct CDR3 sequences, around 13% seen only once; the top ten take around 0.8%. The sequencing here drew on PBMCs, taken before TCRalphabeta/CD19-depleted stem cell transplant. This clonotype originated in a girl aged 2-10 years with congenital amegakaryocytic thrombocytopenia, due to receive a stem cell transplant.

In nucleotides, the CDR3 is TGTGCCAGCAGTTTATCGCGGGAGGAAGGAACAGATACGCAGTATTTT. It codes for CASSLSREEGTDTQYF. The chain employs TRBV12-3 or TRBV12-4 and TRBJ2-3; 8 nucleotides agree with TRBD2. This CDR3 has 16 amino acids. V gave up 2 bases and J gave up 3 bases; unmatched junction bases: 7.